This T cell receptor (beta chain) comes out of a study of CD8+ T cells in alopecia areata. Across the study: The drug, tofacitinib, lasted 6 to 18 months, followed by 6 months off drug. Study outcomes and limitations: Among the 100 top clones, expanded CD8+ clones, like scalp clonality, were significantly decreased by tofacitinib.

Extracted RNA was reverse transcribed into cDNA, the sequencing template. Produced via immunoSEQ multiplex PCR; TCRdb's table is partial and in-frame only. The sample lists more than 200,000 clones; approximately 45% were seen once. The table lists this clone with a few counts. Antigen: not known. Treatment here: oral pan-JAK inhibitor, 5-10 mg twice daily. Lesional scalp tissue (obtained by punch biopsy) and peripheral blood were collected from alopecia areata patients. PBMCs provided sorted CD4+ and CD8+ T cells. V was cut by 2 bases and J by 3 bases, with 8 bases left in between. Germline values: CDR1 GTSNPN, CDR2 SVGIG (reference sequence). The CDR3 runs 12 residues.

The receptor comes from a human donor with alopecia areata. The source material was CD4+ T cells sorted from blood, sampled at approximately week 36, from a patient treated with tofacitinib. V usage is TRBV30 and J usage is TRBJ2-7; no clear D. CDR3 nucleotides: TGTGCCTGGAGTTACAGTTACTACGAGCAGTACTTC. Its protein product is CAWSYSYYEQYF.